What follows is one TCR beta chain and its context. No antigen is known for it. The source of the sample is a study of shared clonotypes between healthy human individuals. The wider study: Researchers drew samples from two women and a few men aged 18 to 49.

General study results and limits: Rarefaction analysis demonstrated incomplete sorted-subset sequencing notwithstanding large depth. Clonotypes that were shared across a handful of donors made up around 5% of naive CD4 clonotypes. Blood alone was sampled, and tissue repertoires likely differ.

Repertoires were generated with immunoSEQ multiplex PCR, while TCRdb's copy carries only in-frame clones and drops some. The repertoire includes approximately 2.5 million clones, approximately 93% of them detected once, and 0.36% sits in the top ten. V gave up 5 bases and J gave up 0 bases, with 18 bases separating them. The CDR3 runs to 17 residues. Germline loops: CDR1 MDHEN, CDR2 SYDVKM. The clonotype was recovered from a man aged 18-30 years in good health. Some clones in this sample may be carry-over from other donors' samples. Sequencing was carried out using naive CD4+ T cells from PBMCs. Subset denoted: CD45RA+ positively selected. The chain couples TRBV28 to TRBJ2-3, with D possibly called TRBD1 or TRBD2 (5 bases each). DNA for the CDR3: TGTGCCAGCAGTACCCCTCGTGGGGGATCTAGCACAGATACGCAGTATTTT. This codes for CASSTPRGGSSTDTQYF.